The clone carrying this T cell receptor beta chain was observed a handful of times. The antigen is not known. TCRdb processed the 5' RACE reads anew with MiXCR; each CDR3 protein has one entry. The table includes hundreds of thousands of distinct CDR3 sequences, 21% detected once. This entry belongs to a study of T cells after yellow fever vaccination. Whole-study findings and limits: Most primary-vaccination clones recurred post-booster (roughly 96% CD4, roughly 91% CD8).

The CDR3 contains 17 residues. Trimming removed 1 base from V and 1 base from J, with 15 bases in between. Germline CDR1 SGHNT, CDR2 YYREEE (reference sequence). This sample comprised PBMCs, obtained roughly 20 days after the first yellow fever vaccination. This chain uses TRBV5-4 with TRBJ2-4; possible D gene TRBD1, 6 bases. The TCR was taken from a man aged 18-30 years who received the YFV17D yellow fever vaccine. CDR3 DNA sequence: TGTGCCAGCAGCTTGCAGGGGCGCGTAGGGGCCAAAAACATTCAGTACTTC. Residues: CASSLQGRVGAKNIQYF. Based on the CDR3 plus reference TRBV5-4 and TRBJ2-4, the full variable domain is ETGVTQSPTHLIKTRGQQVTLRCSSQSGHNTVSWYQQALGQGPQFIFQYYREEENGRGNFPPRFSGLQFPNYSSELNVNALELDDSALYLCASSLQGRVGAKNIQYFGAGTRLSVL.